These T cell receptor beta chains were read from a single sample in a study of shared clonotypes between healthy human individuals. Data came from immunoSEQ multiplex PCR; TCRdb stores just in-frame clones and leaves some out. The data contain about 2.1 million clones, approximately 94% of them singletons. Material for sequencing was naive CD8+ T cells from PBMCs. All receptors come from a man aged 18 to 35 in good health. Some clones in this sample may be carry-over from other donors' samples. Both conserved end residues are part of each CDR3. The order of the fields is J gene, V gene, CDR3 protein.

J: TRBJ2-3
V: TRBV5-1
CDR3: CASSLAPQGGDTQYF

J: TRBJ2-7
V: TRBV28
CDR3: CASSLYPGITYEQYF

J: TRBJ2-3
V: TRBV19
CDR3: CASSIGTDTDTQYF

J: TRBJ1-1
V: TRBV4-1
CDR3: CASSQGQGYTEAFF

J: TRBJ2-5
V: TRBV29-1
CDR3: CSVEGTVTRLPGASQYF

J: TRBJ2-7
V: TRBV4-2
CDR3: CASSQDRAQAYEQYF

J: TRBJ2-1
V: TRBV11-2
CDR3: CASSLGIRDYYNEQFF

J: TRBJ2-2
V: TRBV10-3
CDR3: CAISEGENTGELFF

J: TRBJ2-7
V: TRBV21-1
CDR3: CASSNIPPGGPSSYEQYF

J: TRBJ1-5
V: TRBV19
CDR3: CASTQSPQPQHF

J: TRBJ2-7
V: TRBV27
CDR3: CASSSSSGGVGYEQYF

J: TRBJ2-1
V: TRBV29-1
CDR3: CSVEPLAAYNEQFF

J: TRBJ2-3
V: TRBV27
CDR3: CASSPRRGLTPDTQYF

J: TRBJ2-1
V: TRBV6-1
CDR3: CASRRPGASYNEQFF

J: TRBJ2-1
V: TRBV11-3
CDR3: CASSLAGGKANEQFF

J: TRBJ1-4
V: TRBV5-4
CDR3: CASSEGQVNEKLFF

J: TRBJ1-2
V: TRBV10-3
CDR3: CAISDGGQVTYYGYTF

J: TRBJ1-2
V: TRBV29-1
CDR3: CSVSSIRGYTF

J: TRBJ1-2
V: TRBV6-5
CDR3: CASRSGLYGYTF

J: TRBJ2-7
V: TRBV15
CDR3: CATSRGVGSHHEQYF

J: TRBJ2-2
V: TRBV29-1
CDR3: CSVLAGELFF

J: TRBJ2-1
V: TRBV9
CDR3: CASSVGPRGTAKQFF

J: TRBJ1-1
V: TRBV19
CDR3: CASKAGYTEAFF

J: TRBJ2-1
V: TRBV29-1
CDR3: CSVDQGSRNEQFF

J: TRBJ1-5
V: TRBV9
CDR3: CASSPSDNQPQHF

J: TRBJ2-7
V: TRBV5-8
CDR3: CASSLQGAREQYF

J: TRBJ2-1
V: TRBV5-4
CDR3: CASRLDRPGLVIGEQFF

J: TRBJ2-7
V: TRBV7-3
CDR3: CASSSTSGIAHEQYF

J: TRBJ2-3
V: TRBV27
CDR3: CASSLAWGITDTQYF

J: TRBJ2-7
V: TRBV4-3
CDR3: CASSPDGSSYEQYF

J: TRBJ2-7
V: TRBV13
CDR3: CASSLGQTYEQYF

J: TRBJ2-5
V: TRBV6-6
CDR3: CASSYFQAGTQETQYF